This T cell receptor (beta chain) stems from a study of cytomegalovirus exposure and HLA in healthy donors. Overall study findings and caveats: While the bulk of TCR sequences proved rare, some public TCRs turned up in many donors. Within an earlier analysis, most TCR beta V segments proved productive either about 87% or about 30% of the time.

With 60 Vbeta and 13 Jbeta primers, the PCR was carried out. As originally analysed: A follow-up analysis tallied tens of millions of unique TCR beta chains, approximately 10 million shared. The repertoire was sequenced with immunoSEQ multiplex PCR; TCRdb's copy has only in-frame clones and lacks some. The V and J calls and clone size are taken from that table; D and trimming were inferred from the DNA. The sample yields about 120,000 clones, roughly 80% seen once. As for this clone: Its antigen is not identified.

Trimming removed 0 bases from V and 4 bases from J, with 9 bases in between. CDR1 is MGHRA and CDR2 is YSYEKL in the germline V gene. The CDR3 is 15 amino acids. The source of this sequence is a woman aged 35 to 49 in good health and CMV-seropositive. The gene calls are TRBV4-1 and TRBJ1-4; no clear D. The material sequenced was PBMCs. Here the CDR3 DNA reads TGCGCCAGCAGCCAAGAGGGCGACTATAATGAAAAACTGTTTTTT. It codes for CASSQEGDYNEKLFF.